The rows below give T cell receptor beta chains drawn from one sample of a study of T cells expressing NK-cell markers. TCRdb reprocessed the 5' RACE reads and reports one entry per CDR3 protein, with no DNA. The listing contains roughly 150,000 distinct CDR3 sequences. The specimen sequenced was blood T cells: a sorted CD56 or NKG2C T cell subset, CD4+ or CD8+ T cells, or bulk PBMC T cells (not recorded which). These receptors were collected from a man aged 18-75 years in good health. CDR3s include the opening cysteine and the closing phenylalanine or tryptophan.

J,V,CDR3
TRBJ2-3,TRBV20-1,CSAARDVGTSGGADTQYF
TRBJ1-5,TRBV3-1,CASSQGREGVQPQHF
TRBJ1-2,TRBV7-8,CASSPRINYGYTF
TRBJ1-2,TRBV12-3/TRBV12-4,CASNTGIGYTF
TRBJ1-1,TRBV19,CASSIKGTATEAFF
TRBJ2-1,TRBV19,CASTLLPLGQGYNEQFF
TRBJ1-6,TRBV28,CASNPDRANSPLHF
TRBJ2-2,TRBV3-1,CASSQWLDYNTGELFF
TRBJ2-3,TRBV7-8,CASSRTGENTQYF
TRBJ2-1,TRBV15,CATGQGAGNEQFF
TRBJ1-5,TRBV7-9,CASSLFTGGSNQPQHF
TRBJ1-6,TRBV10-3,CAIRGDSISSYNSPLHF
TRBJ2-1,TRBV7-9,CASSLVRFREEEQFF
TRBJ2-3,TRBV5-6,CASSKGTSGQYF
TRBJ1-2,TRBV2,CASTSGTLPSYGYTF
TRBJ2-1,TRBV20-1,CSARPGQGGSHEQFF
TRBJ1-2,TRBV27,CASRTYDGGYTF
TRBJ2-1,TRBV7-9,CASSLWGGNEQFF
TRBJ1-2,TRBV5-1,CASSTRTGSEGYTF
TRBJ2-2,TRBV2,CASSEFKGAYTGELFF
TRBJ1-5,TRBV6-2/TRBV6-3,CASSQGTEHQPQHF
TRBJ1-6,TRBV12-3/TRBV12-4,CASRTGTGPSPLHF
TRBJ2-1,TRBV7-9,CASSSDTDPTGFF
TRBJ2-3,TRBV20-1,CSAYSGGPGPNTQYF
TRBJ2-2,TRBV12-3/TRBV12-4,CASGSGTGELFF
TRBJ1-1,TRBV2,CASSGGAGGTEAFF
TRBJ1-1,TRBV5-1,CASSLAWYMNTEAFF
TRBJ1-2,TRBV19,CASSIGKNYGYTF
TRBJ2-3,TRBV9,CASSGRVKTDTQYF